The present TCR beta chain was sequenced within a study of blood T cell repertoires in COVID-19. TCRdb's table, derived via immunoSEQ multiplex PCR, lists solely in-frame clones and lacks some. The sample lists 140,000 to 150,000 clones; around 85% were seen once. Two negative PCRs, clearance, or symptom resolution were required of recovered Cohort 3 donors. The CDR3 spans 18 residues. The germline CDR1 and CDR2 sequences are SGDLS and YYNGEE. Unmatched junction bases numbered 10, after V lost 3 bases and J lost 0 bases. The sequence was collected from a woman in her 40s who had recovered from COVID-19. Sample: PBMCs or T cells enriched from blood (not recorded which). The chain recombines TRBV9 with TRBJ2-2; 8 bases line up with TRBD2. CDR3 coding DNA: TGTGCCAGCAGCGCCGGGAGGGGTACCAGATCGAACACCGGGGAGCTGTTTTTT. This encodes CASSAGRGTRSNTGELFF.